The 4 T cell receptor beta chains in this list originate from one sample, sequenced in a study of cytomegalovirus exposure and HLA in healthy donors. The PCR was carried out with 60 Vbeta primers and 13 Jbeta primers. Using immunoSEQ multiplex PCR, the repertoire was profiled, and TCRdb retains in-frame clones only, with some absent. The sample gives around 120,000 clones, just under 80% of which show up once; around 2% is in the top ten. Sequencing was done on a sample of PBMCs. The receptors originated from a woman aged 35 to 49 in good health and CMV-seronegative.

This chain uses TRBV5-6 with TRBJ1-6; 8 bases map to TRBD1. The junction had 2 bases not matched to a gene; V was cut back by 0 bases and J by 9 bases. CDR1 is SGHDT, CDR2 YYEEEE, per germline. The CDR3 length is 14 residues. CDR3 DNA sequence: TGTGCCAGCAGCTTGGGGACAGGGCTTTCACCCCTCCACTTT. It translates to CASSLGTGLSPLHF.

This chain uses TRBV15 with TRBJ2-5; 8 nucleotides agree with TRBD1. Germline CDR1 LNHNV, CDR2 YYDKDF (reference sequence). The CDR3 extends over 13 amino acids. J lost 6 bases, V lost 4 bases, and 4 bases had no gene match. DNA for the CDR3: TGTGCCACCAGCACCGGACAGGGAAAGACCCAGTACTTC. Its protein product is CATSTGQGKTQYF.

In its sample, this clone was seen a few times. The rearrangement links TRBV29-1 to TRBJ2-1; the match to TRBD2 covers 12 bases. Germline V gene data show CDR1 as SQVTM and CDR2 as ANQGSEA. There are 14 residues in the CDR3. The J segment lost 10 bases and the V segment lost 4 bases, leaving 8 bases of the junction unmatched. CDR3 sequence (DNA): TGCAGCGTTGGTGCCCTAGCGGGGGGGATGGAGCAGTTCTTC. It is translated as CSVGALAGGMEQFF.

V usage is TRBV5-1 and J usage is TRBJ2-3; 7 positions match TRBD1. The trim removed 3 bases at V and 0 bases at J, leaving 7 bases unmatched. The CDR3 has 16 amino acids. Germline V CDR1 and CDR2: SGHRS, YFSETQ. CDR3 sequence: CASSSQTGSSTDTQYF. DNA for the CDR3: TGCGCCAGCAGCTCCCAGACAGGGTCTAGCACAGATACGCAGTATTTT.